This T cell receptor beta chain was captured in a study of cytomegalovirus exposure and HLA in healthy donors. In regard to this clone: Its antigen is unknown.

The CDR3 runs 13 residues. CDR1 is MNHEY and CDR2 is SMNVEV in the germline V gene (reference sequence). V was pared by 4 bases and J by 4 bases, with 4 bases of the junction left unmatched. Study results and caveats: For TCR beta chains, V- and J-gene trimming was later linked to a missense DCLRE1C variant.

13 Jbeta primers and 60 Vbeta primers were used for the PCR. Sequencing used immunoSEQ multiplex PCR; TCRdb keeps in-frame clones, though not all of them. Of under 200,000 clones in the sample, 60% to 80% were seen once. The sequencing input was PBMCs. This TCR was recovered from a female donor in good health and CMV-seronegative. This rearrangement joins TRBV27 to TRBJ2-7; TRBD1 matches at 7 bases. The CDR3 DNA follows: TGTGCCAGCAGTTGGGACAGAAGTTACGAGCAGTACTTC. Protein sequence: CASSWDRSYEQYF.